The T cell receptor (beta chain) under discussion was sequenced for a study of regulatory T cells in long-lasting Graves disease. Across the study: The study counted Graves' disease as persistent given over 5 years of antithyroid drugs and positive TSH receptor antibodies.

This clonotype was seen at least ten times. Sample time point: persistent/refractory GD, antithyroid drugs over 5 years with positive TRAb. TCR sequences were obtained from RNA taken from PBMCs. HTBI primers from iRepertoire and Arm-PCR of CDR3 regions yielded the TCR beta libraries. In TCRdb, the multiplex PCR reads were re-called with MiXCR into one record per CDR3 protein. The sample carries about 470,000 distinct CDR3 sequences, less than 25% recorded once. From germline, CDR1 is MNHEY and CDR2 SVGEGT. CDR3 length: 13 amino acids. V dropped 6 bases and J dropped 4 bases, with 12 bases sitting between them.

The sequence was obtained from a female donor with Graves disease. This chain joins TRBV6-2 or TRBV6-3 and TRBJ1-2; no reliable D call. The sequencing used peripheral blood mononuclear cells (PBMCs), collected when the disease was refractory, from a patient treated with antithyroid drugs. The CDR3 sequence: CASRAVSFYGYTF. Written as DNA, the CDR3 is TGTGCCAGCAGAGCAGTTTCCTTCTATGGCTACACCTTC.